A single sample gave rise to the 12 T cell receptor beta chains below, sequenced in a study of T-cell reconstitution after alpha-beta-depleted transplantation in children. During its preparation, the TCRbeta library received unique molecular identifiers. TCRdb reprocessed the PCR reads via MiXCR and lists one record per CDR3 protein. Among roughly 350,000 distinct CDR3 sequences, approximately 10% were seen once, and the ten largest hold 2% to 3%. The input for sequencing was PBMCs from the stem cell graft donor, taken from the stem cell graft. Receptors originate from a human donor who donated a stem cell graft to a child with acute lymphoblastic leukemia.

This clonotype was observed a handful of times. The J gene is TRBJ2-1, the V gene TRBV5-1, with D possibly being TRBD2 (6 bases). The germline gives CDR1 SGHRS, CDR2 YFSETQ. The germline V and J ends were trimmed by 4 bases and 7 bases, with 9 bases remaining between them. CDR3 size: 12 residues. The CDR3 DNA sequence: TGCGCCAGCAGCCCGGCGGGAAATGAGCAGTTCTTC. This codes for CASSPAGNEQFF.

This clonotype came up many times. This sequence joins TRBV7-3 and TRBJ2-1; 14 nucleotides agree with TRBD2. V lost 2 bases and J lost 8; bases outside the gene matches: 2. The CDR3 loop spans 15 amino acids. The V gene's germline CDR1 is SGHTA and CDR2 FQGTGA. CDR3 DNA sequence: TGTGCCAGCAGCTTAGGGACTAGCGGGAGTGATGAGCAGTTCTTC. Amino acid sequence: CASSLGTSGSDEQFF.

This clonotype was recorded many times. V and J are TRBV9 and TRBJ2-5; 8 nucleotides align to TRBD1. This CDR3 has 14 residues. Per the germline V gene, CDR1 is SGDLS and CDR2 is YYNGEE. The trim removed 2 bases at V and 4 bases at J, leaving 4 bases unmatched. As DNA, the CDR3 is TGTGCCAGCAGCGTTCAGGGGGCCAGAGAGACCCAGTACTTC. Translation: CASSVQGARETQYF.

This clonotype came up many times. The CDR3 protein is CSVVWGAGETQYF. CDR3 sequence (DNA): TGCAGCGTTGTTTGGGGGGCTGGAGAGACCCAGTACTTC. The J gene is TRBJ2-5, the V gene TRBV29-1, with D perhaps matching TRBD1 or TRBD2 (6 bases each). This CDR3 spans 13 amino acids. The V gene's germline CDR1 is SQVTM and CDR2 ANQGSEA. V was clipped by 4 bases and J by 4 bases, with 13 bases between them.

This clonotype was detected ten times or more. The chain combines TRBV13 with TRBJ2-7, with 14 bases fitting TRBD2. The CDR3 extends over 16 amino acids. The V gene's germline CDR1 is PRHDT and CDR2 FYEKMQ (reference sequence). V was pared by 5 bases and J by 3 bases, with 6 bases of the junction left unmatched. CDR3 loop: CASSLWTSGRFYEQYF. DNA of the CDR3: TGTGCCAGCAGCCTCTGGACTAGCGGGAGGTTCTACGAGCAGTACTTC. Looking up the rest from reference TRBV13 and TRBJ2-7 gives the full variable domain: AAGVIQSPRHLIKEKRETATLKCYPIPRHDTVYWYQQGPGQDPQFLISFYEKMQSDKGSIPDRFSAQQFSDYHSELNMSSLELGDSALYFCASSLWTSGRFYEQYFGPGTRLTVT.

The chain carries TRBV5-4 and TRBJ1-4, with TRBD1 matching 8 bases. The CDR3 covers 13 residues. The germline V gene encodes CDR1 SGHNT and CDR2 YYREEE (reference sequence). Trimming removed 4 bases from V and 13 bases from J; junction bases left unmatched: 9. The CDR3 DNA is TGTGCCAGCAGCATATCGGACAGGGAGGGACTGTTTTTT. It specifies CASSISDREGLFF.

A remark on this clonotype: Being one base from a much bigger clone, this may be a read error. The chain employs TRBV6-2 or TRBV6-3 and TRBJ1-1; D is uncertain. CDR1 is MNHEY, CDR2 SVGEGT, per germline. This CDR3 is built from 13 residues. Trimming cost V 6 bases and J 1 base, with 9 bases left between them. The CDR3, as DNA: TGTGCCAGCAGGAGACGGTCGAACACTGAAGCTTTCTTT. It translates to CASRRRSNTEAFF.

There are many counts of this clonotype. CDR3 in amino acids: CASSLYRPSNYGYTF. CDR3 nucleotides: TGTGCCAGCAGTTTATACAGACCCTCTAACTATGGCTACACCTTC. The rearrangement uses TRBV28 and TRBJ1-2; D not certain. The CDR3 covers 15 residues. The V and J ends lost 1 base and 0 bases respectively, with 9 bases between them. Per germline, CDR1 MDHEN and CDR2 SYDVKM.

The rearrangement links TRBV7-9 to TRBJ2-3; 7 bases align to TRBD2. Germline trimming cut 8 bases from V and 4 bases from J; bases unmatched to any gene: 12. The CDR3 is 15 residues long. Germline CDR1 and CDR2: SEHNR and FQNEAQ (reference sequence). The CDR3 sequence: CASLGGTEGPDTQYF. Here the CDR3 DNA reads TGTGCCAGCTTGGGGGGGACGGAGGGCCCAGATACGCAGTATTTT.

V usage is TRBV28 and J usage is TRBJ2-3; 10 bases line up with TRBD1. The V and J ends lost 7 bases and 6 bases, in that order; junction bases with no gene match: 1. Per germline, CDR1 MDHEN and CDR2 SYDVKM. This CDR3 is 12 amino acids long. In DNA form, the CDR3 reads TGTGCCAGCATGGGACAGGGGGATACGCAGTATTTT. Its protein product is CASMGQGDTQYF. Drawing the rest from reference TRBV28 and TRBJ2-3, the complete variable domain is DVKVTQSSRYLVKRTGEKVFLECVQDMDHENMFWYRQDPGLGLRLIYFSYDVKMKEKGDIPEGYSVSREKKERFSLILESASTNQTSMYLCASMGQGDTQYFGPGTRLTVL.

The chain couples TRBV6-2 or TRBV6-3 to TRBJ2-1; the D gene is possibly TRBD2 (6 bases). This CDR3 has 14 amino acids. Trimming removed 7 bases from V and 4 bases from J, with 14 bases in between. Germline V gives CDR1 MNHEY, CDR2 SVGEGT. CDR3 region: CASNLMGGYNEQFF. The CDR3 DNA reads TGTGCCAGCAATTTAATGGGGGGATACAATGAGCAGTTCTTC.

This chain joins TRBV5-1 and TRBJ1-1; unclear D gene. This CDR3 has 17 residues. V was shortened by 4 bases and J by 0 bases, with 19 bases between the two germline ends. Germline assignment: CDR1 SGHRS and CDR2 YFSETQ. The CDR3 nucleotides are TGCGCCAGCAGCCGTCCGGGAGGACGGTCAATGAACACTGAAGCTTTCTTT. Its protein is CASSRPGGRSMNTEAFF.